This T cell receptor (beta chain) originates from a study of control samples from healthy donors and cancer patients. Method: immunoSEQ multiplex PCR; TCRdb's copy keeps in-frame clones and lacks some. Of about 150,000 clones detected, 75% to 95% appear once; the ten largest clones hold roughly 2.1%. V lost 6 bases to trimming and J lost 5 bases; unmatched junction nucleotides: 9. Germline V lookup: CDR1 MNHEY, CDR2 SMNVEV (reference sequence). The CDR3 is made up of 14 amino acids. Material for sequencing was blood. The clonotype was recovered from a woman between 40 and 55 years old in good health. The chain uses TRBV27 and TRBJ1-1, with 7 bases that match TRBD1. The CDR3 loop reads CASRAGTEVTEAFF. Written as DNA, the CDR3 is TGTGCCAGCAGGGCCGGGACAGAGGTTACTGAAGCTTTCTTT.